This TCR beta chain originates from a study of PD-1 blockade in classical Hodgkin lymphoma. Findings of the study overall: It was among complete responders that baseline diversity resembled that of newly diagnosed patients. Prior therapy or disease activity may underlie the repertoire differences, whose causes remain undefined. Newly diagnosed patients reportedly had lower baseline TCR diversity than healthy donors.

Each patient's relapse followed autologous stem cell transplantation, and brentuximab vedotin exposure varied. TCRdb's table, derived via immunoSEQ multiplex PCR, lists solely in-frame clones and lacks some. The sample includes fewer than 50,000 clones, about nine tenths of them seen just once. Concerning this clone: The antigen is unknown.

Trimming took 5 bases from V and 2 from J, leaving 9 bases between them. The CDR3 is made up of 14 amino acids. Germline CDR1 reads ENHRY; CDR2 reads SYGVKD. Sample: peripheral blood mononuclear cells (PBMCs), taken at baseline. The rearrangement uses TRBV10-3 and TRBJ2-2, with TRBD2 as a possible D gene (5 bases). The TCR was taken from a human donor with classical Hodgkin lymphoma. The CDR3 loop reads CAISLAPNTGELFF. CDR3 bases: TGTGCCATCAGTCTAGCACCCAACACCGGGGAGCTGTTTTTT.